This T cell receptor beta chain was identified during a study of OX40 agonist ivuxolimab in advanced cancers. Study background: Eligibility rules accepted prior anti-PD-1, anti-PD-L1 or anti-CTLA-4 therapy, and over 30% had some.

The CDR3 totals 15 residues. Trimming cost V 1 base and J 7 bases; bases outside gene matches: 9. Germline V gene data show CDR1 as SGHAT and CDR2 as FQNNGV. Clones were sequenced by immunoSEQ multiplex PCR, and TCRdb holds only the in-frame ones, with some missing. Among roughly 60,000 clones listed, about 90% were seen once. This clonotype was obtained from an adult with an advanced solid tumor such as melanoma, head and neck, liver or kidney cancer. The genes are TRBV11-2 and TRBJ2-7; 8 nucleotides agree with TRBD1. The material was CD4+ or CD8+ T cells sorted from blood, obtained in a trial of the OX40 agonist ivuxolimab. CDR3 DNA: TGTGCCAGCAGCTTAGGCACGGGACAGGATATAGAGCAGTACTTC. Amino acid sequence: CASSLGTGQDIEQYF. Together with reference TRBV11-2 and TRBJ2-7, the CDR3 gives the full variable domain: EAGVAQSPRYKIIEKRQSVAFWCNPISGHATLYWYQQILGQGPKLLIQFQNNGVVDDSQLPKDRFSAERLKGVDSTLKIQPAKLEDSAVYLCASSLGTGQDIEQYFGPGTRLTVT.